These 21 T cell receptor beta chains came from one sample sequenced in a study of CD8 T cells in ankylosing spondylitis (dated by TCRdb to 2016 to 2017). Here is what the overall study found, with its caveats: A TCR beta motif of several highly homologous amino acid variants appeared characteristic of blood from ankylosing spondylitis patients.

Libraries were prepared through 5' RACE. TCRdb lists the instrument as Illumina HiSeq 2500. TCRdb reprocessed the public reads (quality trimming at Q25 with fastp, clone calling with MiXCR) and kept in-frame beta chains. Rows with one shared CDR3 protein collapse into an entry with the most common genes and DNA. The sample has 450,000 to 550,000 distinct CDR3 sequences on record, roughly 5.3% of them singletons. The top ten constitute roughly 3.3% of the sample. These receptors have no known antigen. The sample comprised blood, either unsorted or a sorted T cell fraction (not recorded which). The receptors derive from a male donor with ankylosing spondylitis.

This clonotype was detected many times. The V and J genes are TRBV5-4 and TRBJ1-1, with unresolved D. Germline V gene lookup returns CDR1 SGHNT and CDR2 YYREEE (reference sequence). Between the trimmed V and J ends, which lost 6 bases and 4 bases, there was a span of 13 bases. This CDR3 comprises 13 residues. CDR3: CASTGYPSTEAFF. The CDR3 nucleotides are TGTGCCAGCACAGGTTACCCTTCCACTGAAGCTTTCTTT.

This clonotype has ten or more counts. V gene TRBV18 combines with J gene TRBJ2-1; D tentatively fits TRBD1 or TRBD2 (5 bases each). Germline lookup yields CDR1 KGHSH and CDR2 LQKENI. Between the trimmed V and J ends, which lost 3 bases and 7 bases, there was a span of 10 bases. This CDR3 region has 13 residues. As DNA, the CDR3 is TGTGCCAGCTCACCCGGGACGAAGAATGAGCAGTTCTTC. Its translation is CASSPGTKNEQFF. Supplemented by reference TRBV18 and TRBJ2-1, the full variable domain reads NAGVMQNPRHLVRRRGQEARLRCSPMKGHSHVYWYRQLPEEGLKFMVYLQKENIIDESGMPKERFSAEFPKEGPSILRIQQVVRGDSAAYFCASSPGTKNEQFFGPGTRLTVL.

This clonotype was detected ten times or more. V is TRBV7-9 and J is TRBJ1-1; TRBD1 matches 7 bases. Germline loops: CDR1 SEHNR, CDR2 FQNEAQ (reference sequence). The V segment lost 5 bases and the J segment 6 bases; nucleotides outside the gene matches: 3. The CDR3 covers 12 residues. The CDR3 DNA reads as TGTGCCAGCAGCCCACAGGGGTCTGAAGCTTTCTTT. Protein product: CASSPQGSEAFF.

This clonotype was seen at least ten times. This sequence joins TRBV20-1 and TRBJ2-3, with 8 positions matching TRBD2. CDR1 is DFQATT and CDR2 is SNEGSKA in the germline V gene (reference sequence). CDR3 length: 14 amino acids. Germline trimming cut 1 base from V and 4 bases from J; bases unmatched to any gene: 4. CDR3 protein: CSARVGGAPDTQYF. CDR3 DNA sequence: TGCAGTGCTAGAGTCGGGGGGGCCCCAGATACGCAGTATTTT.

At least ten counts were recorded for this clonotype. This rearrangement joins TRBV5-1 to TRBJ2-1, with 7 bases that match TRBD2. The V gene end was trimmed by 3 bases and the J gene end by 3 bases; junction bases not matched to a gene: 15. The length of the CDR3 is 18 residues. Germline V gene lookup returns CDR1 SGHRS and CDR2 YFSETQ. CDR3 protein: CASSSPGVQRGYYNEQFF. CDR3 sequence (DNA): TGCGCCAGCAGCTCACCTGGAGTACAGCGGGGATACTACAATGAGCAGTTCTTC.

This clonotype was recorded a few times. The chain uses TRBV3-1 and TRBJ1-1; D call uncertain. Germline CDR1 LGHDT, CDR2 YNNKEL (reference sequence). The length of the CDR3 is 12 residues. With 1 base removed from V and 6 bases from J, the gap between germline ends came to 6 bases. The CDR3 loop is CASSQVSSEAFF. For the CDR3, the DNA is TGTGCCAGCAGCCAAGTAAGCTCTGAAGCTTTCTTT.

The chain recombines TRBV20-1 with TRBJ2-2; D gene unclear. The CDR3 spans 14 residues. CDR1 DFQATT and CDR2 SNEGSKA come from the germline V gene (reference sequence). V was clipped by 5 bases and J by 1 base, with 11 bases between them. CDR3 in DNA: TGCAGTGCTTCCTCTCCCCTGAACACCGGGGAGCTGTTTTTT. It is translated as CSASSPLNTGELFF.

Worth noting for this clonotype: This may stem from a read error, because a much larger clone lies one nucleotide away. The chain couples TRBV7-2 to TRBJ1-2; D might be TRBD1 (5 bases). CDR1 and CDR2 from the germline V gene are SGHTA and FQGNSA. This CDR3 comprises 17 residues. The CDR3 bases are TGTGTCAGCAGCTTAGTTGGCGGGGGAGGCCGATCGTACGGCTACACCTTC. This gives the protein CVSSLVGGGGRSYGYTF.

This clonotype was counted ten times or more. This chain joins TRBV20-1 and TRBJ2-7; 7 bases fit TRBD2. The CDR3 has 14 amino acids. Trimming cost V 2 bases and J 3 bases; bases outside gene matches: 7. Germline V lookup: CDR1 DFQATT, CDR2 SNEGSKA (reference sequence). DNA for the CDR3: TGCAGTGCTAGATGGCTAGCGGATATCTACGAGCAGTACTTC. Protein product: CSARWLADIYEQYF.

At least ten counts were recorded for this clonotype. V and J are TRBV7-9 and TRBJ2-6, with D perhaps TRBD1 or TRBD2 (5 bases each). This CDR3 region has 16 residues. In germline, CDR1 is SEHNR, CDR2 FQNEAQ (reference sequence). The V gene lost 4 bases and the J gene lost 0 bases, with 10 bases spanning the gap. In DNA form, the CDR3 reads TGTGCCAGCAGCTGGGGACCGCTCTCTGGGGCCAACGTCCTGACTTTC. It codes for CASSWGPLSGANVLTF.

This clonotype showed up many times. V and J are TRBV20-1 and TRBJ2-7; the D is unclear. Trimming pared 0 bases from V and 5 bases from J, leaving 17 bases between. CDR3 length equals 15 residues. Germline V CDR1 and CDR2: DFQATT, SNEGSKA (reference sequence). The CDR3 region has the DNA TGCAGTGCTAGAGATTGGGCACGAGCGTCCGACGAGCAGTACTTC. It translates to CSARDWARASDEQYF.

This clonotype has ten or more counts. J is TRBJ2-1 and V is TRBV5-1, with TRBD2 as a possible D gene (6 bases). This CDR3 contains 14 residues. Per the germline V gene, CDR1 is SGHRS and CDR2 is YFSETQ. Deletions cut 0 bases from V and 7 bases from J, with 11 bases between. In DNA, the CDR3 is TGCGCCAGCAGCTTGGTCCATAGCGGAAATGAGCAGTTCTTC. Its translation: CASSLVHSGNEQFF.

There are many counts of this clonotype. CDR3 amino acids: CASSFGPEQPQHF. Written as DNA, the CDR3 is TGTGCCAGCAGTTTTGGCCCGGAGCAGCCCCAGCATTTT. The chain recombines TRBV27 with TRBJ1-5; D unresolved. In germline, CDR1 is MNHEY, CDR2 SMNVEV (reference sequence). This CDR3 region has 13 residues. Trimming cost V 3 bases and J 7 bases, with 10 bases left between them.

Regarding this clonotype: This could be a read error, since a much larger clone is one nucleotide away. The J gene is TRBJ2-1, the V gene TRBV5-1; D not resolved. The length of the CDR3 is 15 residues. Germline values: CDR1 SGHRS, CDR2 YFSETQ. CDR3 region: CVSSPGGISYNEQFF. The CDR3 DNA sequence: TGCGTCAGCAGCCCCGGCGGTATCTCCTACAATGAGCAGTTCTTC.

This clonotype was found a few times. The V and J genes are TRBV9 and TRBJ2-7, with D unclear. This CDR3 region has 14 residues. Germline V gene data show CDR1 as SGDLS and CDR2 as YYNGEE. With 6 bases removed from V and 2 bases from J, the gap between germline ends came to 15 bases. DNA for the CDR3: TGTGCCAGCACTTCCGGGCCCAGAACCTACGAGCAGTACTTC. Protein product: CASTSGPRTYEQYF.

This clonotype was observed at least ten times. The genes are TRBV6-2 or TRBV6-3 and TRBJ2-6, with a possible D match to TRBD1 (5 bases). Germline CDR1 is MNHEY and CDR2 is SVGEGT. This CDR3 comprises 15 residues. V lost 2 bases, J lost 0 bases, and 5 bases lay in between. CDR3 DNA sequence: TGTGCCAGCAGTTACGGACACTCTGGGGCCAACGTCCTGACTTTC. It codes for CASSYGHSGANVLTF.

This clonotype was detected many times. The chain carries TRBV25-1 and TRBJ2-7; weak D call: TRBD2 (6 bases). V was clipped by 2 bases and J by 3 bases, with 17 bases between them. Germline CDR1 is MGHDK and CDR2 is SYGVNS. The CDR3 spans 16 residues. The CDR3 reads CASSEAAGVGGYEQYF. The DNA for the CDR3 is TGTGCCAGCAGTGAAGCGGCAGGAGTGGGGGGCTACGAGCAGTACTTC.

This clonotype has a count of ten or more. The chain combines TRBV12-3 or TRBV12-4 with TRBJ1-5; 10 bases line up with TRBD1. The CDR3 contains 14 residues. V dropped 6 bases and J dropped 4; count of bases not matched to a gene: 3. The CDR3 sequence is CASSGGQGNQPQHF. DNA of the CDR3: TGTGCCAGCAGCGGGGGACAGGGGAATCAGCCCCAGCATTTT.

This clonotype appeared many times. The CDR3 sequence: CAWSVGGGTQYF. CDR3 DNA sequence: TGTGCCTGGAGTGTGGGCGGAGGGACCCAGTACTTC. The chain has TRBV30 and TRBJ2-5, with D perhaps TRBD2 (5 bases). Looked up from germline, CDR1 is GTSNPN and CDR2 is SVGIG (reference sequence). Trimming pared 0 bases from V and 7 bases from J, leaving 9 bases between. This CDR3 spans 12 amino acids.

There are many counts of this clonotype. This sequence joins TRBV24-1 and TRBJ2-1; perhaps TRBD2 as D (6 bases). The V end was cut by 3 bases, the J end by 8 bases, with 16 bases between. Per the germline V gene, CDR1 is KGHDR and CDR2 is SFDVKD. There are 15 residues in the CDR3. The CDR3 bases are TGTGCCACCAGTGATGCTTCGGGAGCTCGGGATGAGCAGTTCTTC. Amino acid sequence: CATSDASGARDEQFF.

The sample holds many counts of this clonotype. This chain links TRBV11-1 with TRBJ2-7, with D possibly being TRBD1 or TRBD2 (6 bases each). In germline, CDR1 is SGHAT, CDR2 FQDESV (reference sequence). The CDR3 spans 18 residues. The V and J ends lost 4 bases and 0 bases respectively, with 22 bases between them. CDR3 DNA: TGTGCCAGCAGCTCCCAAGGGCGATGGGGGGCCCTCTCCTACGAGCAGTACTTC. Protein product: CASSSQGRWGALSYEQYF. Using reference TRBV11-1 and TRBJ2-7 for the parts outside the CDR3, the full variable domain is EAEVAQSPRYKITEKSQAVAFWCDPISGHATLYWYRQILGQGPELLVQFQDESVVDDSQLPKDRFSAERLKGVDSTLKIQPAELGDSAMYLCASSSQGRWGALSYEQYFGPGTRLTVT.